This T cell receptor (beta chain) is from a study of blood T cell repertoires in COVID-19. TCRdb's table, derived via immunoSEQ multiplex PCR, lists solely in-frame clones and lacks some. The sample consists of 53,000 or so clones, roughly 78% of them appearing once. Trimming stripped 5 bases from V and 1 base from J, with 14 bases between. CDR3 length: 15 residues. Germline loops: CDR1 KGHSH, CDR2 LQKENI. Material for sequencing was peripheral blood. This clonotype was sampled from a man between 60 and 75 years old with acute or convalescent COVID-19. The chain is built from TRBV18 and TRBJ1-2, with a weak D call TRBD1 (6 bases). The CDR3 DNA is TGTGCCAGCTCAGCGTACAGGGCCATTAACTATGGCTACACCTTC. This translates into CASSAYRAINYGYTF.